This entry is about one TCR beta chain. The CDR3 sequence is 15 residues long. Trimming cost V 4 bases and J 3 bases; bases outside gene matches: 8. CDR1 and CDR2 (germline): SGHAT, FQNNGV. Libraries were prepared by immunoSEQ multiplex PCR; TCRdb keeps only in-frame clonotypes and omits some of them. The profile covers 35,000 to 50,000 clones, with about nine tenths appearing a single time and roughly 1.4% taken by the ten largest. This sample is part of a study of T cell changes during pregnancy in multiple sclerosis. The gene calls are TRBV11-2 and TRBJ2-7; 8 bases map to TRBD1. The material sequenced was PBMCs (not recorded whether the cells were cultured). The receptor comes from a female donor with multiple sclerosis, enrolled in a pregnancy study. The CDR3 DNA reads as TGTGCCAGCAGCTCCGACAGGGGAAGAGTCTACGAGCAGTACTTC. Protein product: CASSSDRGRVYEQYF.